The next 13 T cell receptor beta chains were all read from a single sample in a study of T cell responses to AZD1222 COVID-19 vaccine. Method: immunoSEQ multiplex PCR; TCRdb's copy keeps in-frame clones and lacks some. In the table there are more than 140,000 clones, around 88% of which are singletons. The starting material was peripheral blood, obtained on day 0 of MenACWY control vaccination. These receptor sequences come from an adult in good health.

The gene calls are TRBV28 and TRBJ1-1, with 8 bases fitting TRBD1. The V and J ends lost 1 base and 5 bases, in that order; junction bases with no gene match: 6. There are 15 residues in the CDR3. The germline V gene has CDR1 MDHEN and CDR2 SYDVKM. Written as DNA, the CDR3 is TGTGCCAGCAGTTTATCGGGCAGGGGGCGAACTGAAGCTTTCTTT. Translation: CASSLSGRGRTEAFF.

V is TRBV9 and J is TRBJ1-1; D ambiguous. CDR3 size: 14 residues. Deletions cut 2 bases from V and 1 base from J, with 9 bases between. CDR1 is SGDLS and CDR2 is YYNGEE in the germline V gene. The DNA of the CDR3 is TGTGCCAGCAGCGTCTCACTCTCGAACACTGAAGCTTTCTTT. The encoded protein is CASSVSLSNTEAFF. The full variable domain, completed using reference TRBV9 and TRBJ1-1, is DSGVTQTPKHLITATGQRVTLRCSPRSGDLSVYWYQQSLDQGLQFLIQYYNGEERAKGNILERFSAQQFPDLHSELNLSSLELGDSALYFCASSVSLSNTEAFFGQGTRLTVV.

CDR3 sequence reads: CASSLGGWAEKLFF. DNA for the CDR3: TGTGCCAGCAGTTTAGGGGGATGGGCTGAAAAACTGTTTTTT. The gene calls are TRBV28 and TRBJ1-4; D possibly corresponds to TRBD1 (5 bases). Trimming pared 2 bases from V and 7 bases from J, leaving 11 bases between. The CDR3 covers 14 residues. The germline gives CDR1 MDHEN, CDR2 SYDVKM.

The V gene is TRBV5-1, the J gene TRBJ1-3; D gene ambiguous. Trimming cost V 0 bases and J 4 bases, with 17 bases left between them. The CDR3 runs to 17 residues. Germline CDR1 reads SGHRS; CDR2 reads YFSETQ. DNA for the CDR3: TGCGCCAGCAGCTTGGCCCCCGACACGGCTGGAGGAAACACCATATATTTT. Translation: CASSLAPDTAGGNTIYF.

This clone was detected once. The J gene is TRBJ2-3, the V gene TRBV7-3, with D perhaps matching TRBD1 (5 bases). Germline assignment: CDR1 SGHTA and CDR2 FQGTGA. V shed 2 bases and J shed 3 bases, with 12 bases lying between them. The CDR3 sequence is 15 residues long. The CDR3 DNA follows: TGTGCCAGCAGCTTAGGCATGACAGTTACAGATACGCAGTATTTT. This encodes CASSLGMTVTDTQYF.

The chain links TRBV5-1 to TRBJ1-4; D perhaps matches TRBD1 (6 bases). CDR3 length equals 14 residues. V lost 1 base and J 5 bases, leaving 9 bases between the germline ends. Germline assignment: CDR1 SGHRS and CDR2 YFSETQ. The CDR3 sequence: CASSLSQGNEKLFF. For the CDR3, the DNA is TGCGCCAGCAGCTTGAGTCAGGGGAATGAAAAACTGTTTTTT.

The chain links TRBV27 to TRBJ2-5; weak D call: TRBD1 (6 bases). The CDR3 has 14 amino acids. V shed 3 bases and J shed 5 bases, with 13 bases lying between them. The germline V gene encodes CDR1 MNHEY and CDR2 SMNVEV (reference sequence). The CDR3 sequence is CASSFSRGSETQYF. The CDR3 nucleotides read TGTGCCAGCAGTTTCTCCAGGGGATCCGAGACCCAGTACTTC.

This chain uses TRBV19 with TRBJ1-5; tentatively, D is TRBD1 (6 bases). The V gene lost 6 bases and the J gene lost 3 bases, with 18 bases spanning the gap. This CDR3 has 16 amino acids. Germline V gene data show CDR1 as LNHDA and CDR2 as SQIVND (reference sequence). The CDR3 nucleotides read TGTGCCAGTAGCCCCATCGACAGGAGCGACAATCAGCCCCAGCATTTT. It codes for CASSPIDRSDNQPQHF.

V usage is TRBV28 and J usage is TRBJ1-6; weak D call: TRBD1 (5 bases). The CDR3 has 16 residues. Germline CDR1 MDHEN, CDR2 SYDVKM. The V and J ends lost 6 bases and 4 bases respectively, with 16 bases between them. This CDR3 reads CASRTPSGGYNSPLHF. The CDR3 DNA follows: TGTGCCAGCAGAACCCCGAGCGGGGGTTATAATTCACCCCTCCACTTT.

There are a few counts of this clone. V is TRBV20-1 and J is TRBJ2-7; maybe TRBD2 (6 bases). Trimming stripped 5 bases from V and 3 bases from J, with 14 bases between. The CDR3 has 13 amino acids. Germline V lookup: CDR1 DFQATT, CDR2 SNEGSKA (reference sequence). The CDR3 spells CSAGGTSSYEQYF. For the CDR3, the DNA is TGCAGTGCTGGTGGGACTTCAAGCTACGAGCAGTACTTC.

This clone was counted only a few times. The rearrangement joins TRBV5-1 to TRBJ1-6; weak D call: TRBD1 (6 bases). Trimming removed 4 bases from V and 7 bases from J, with 15 bases in between. CDR1 and CDR2 from the germline V gene are SGHRS and YFSETQ. The CDR3 is 15 residues long. CDR3 sequence: CASSAYGQTNSPLHF. The CDR3 DNA is TGCGCCAGCAGCGCCTATGGACAGACCAATTCACCCCTCCACTTT.

Notes on this clone: Other nucleotide sequences in the sample specify the same CDR3. The chain uses TRBV30 and TRBJ1-1; D is ambiguous. Germline lookup yields CDR1 GTSNPN and CDR2 SVGIG (reference sequence). The CDR3 has 13 amino acids. Trimming shortened V by 1 base and J by 1 base, and 7 bases separated the two germline ends. Written as DNA, the CDR3 is TGTGCCTGGAGTGATGGAGAGAACACTGAAGCTTTCTTT. Protein product: CAWSDGENTEAFF. Supplemented by reference TRBV30 and TRBJ1-1, the full variable domain reads SQTIHQWPATLVQPVGSPLSLECTVEGTSNPNLYWYRQAAGRGLQLLFYSVGIGQISSEVPQNLSASRPQDRQFILSSKKLLLSDSGFYLCAWSDGENTEAFFGQGTRLTVV.

The V gene is TRBV15, the J gene TRBJ2-7; D unresolved. Germline loops: CDR1 LNHNV, CDR2 YYDKDF (reference sequence). CDR3 length equals 15 residues. Trimming left V 0 bases short and J 4 bases short, with 13 bases between. CDR3 in DNA: TGTGCCACCAGCAGAGATCCTAACAACCTTTACGAGCAGTACTTC. It translates to CATSRDPNNLYEQYF.